The 6 T cell receptor beta chains given below trace back to one sample, sequenced in a study of graft-versus-host responses after intestinal transplantation. Libraries were prepared by immunoSEQ multiplex PCR; TCRdb keeps only in-frame clonotypes and omits some of them. This table holds about 21,000 clones, 89% found once. Sequences were derived from PBMCs, sampled roughly 64 days after intestinal transplantation. The receptors come from a human patient who received an intestinal transplant, so some T cells may come from the graft donor.

The chain couples TRBV27 to TRBJ2-2; TRBD2 aligns across 7 bases. Unmatched junction bases numbered 3, after V lost 3 bases and J lost 5 bases. This CDR3 spans 14 amino acids. The V gene's germline CDR1 is MNHEY and CDR2 SMNVEV (reference sequence). Written as DNA, the CDR3 is TGTGCCAGCAGTTTTTTCGGGAGGACCGGGGAGCTGTTTTTT. Translation: CASSFFGRTGELFF.

The rearrangement joins TRBV2 to TRBJ2-7; 9 bases are a match to TRBD1. This CDR3 spans 17 amino acids. Trimming at V came to 10 bases and at J to 4 bases, leaving 20 bases not matched to a gene. Per germline, CDR1 SNHLY and CDR2 FYNNEI. The chain's CDR3 is CAIIPSFPGQGVYEQYF. Written as DNA, the CDR3 is TGTGCCATCATCCCTTCGTTTCCGGGACAGGGTGTTTACGAGCAGTACTTC.

J is TRBJ1-3 and V is TRBV4-1, with D possibly TRBD1 on 5 matching bases. Trimming shortened V by 0 bases and J by 3 bases, and 6 bases separated the two germline ends. CDR1 MGHRA and CDR2 YSYEKL come from the germline V gene. The CDR3 is 14 amino acids. CDR3 residues: CASSQEGDGNTIYF. The CDR3 nucleotides read TGCGCCAGCAGCCAAGAAGGGGATGGAAACACCATATATTTT.

The chain uses TRBV27 and TRBJ2-7; 8 bases align to TRBD1. CDR1 and CDR2 from the germline V gene are MNHEY and SMNVEV (reference sequence). The CDR3 extends over 15 amino acids. The J segment lost 6 bases and the V segment lost 2 bases, leaving 9 bases of the junction unmatched. The CDR3, as DNA: TGTGCCAGCAGTTTAAGTCAGGGGGCCCCCTCCGAGCAGTACTTC. It encodes CASSLSQGAPSEQYF.

In DNA form, the CDR3 reads TGTGCCACCAGCAAAGGACATGTAGGCAATCAGCCCCAGCATTTT. It encodes CATSKGHVGNQPQHF. J is TRBJ1-5 and V is TRBV15; D is possibly TRBD1 (5 bases). CDR1 and CDR2 from the germline V gene are LNHNV and YYDKDF (reference sequence). The CDR3 consists of 15 residues. Trimming removed 4 bases from V and 2 bases from J, with 12 bases in between.

The chain joins TRBV7-6 to TRBJ2-1; 7 nucleotides align to TRBD2. Germline V gene data show CDR1 as SGHVS and CDR2 as FNYEAQ. After removal of 2 bases from V and 3 bases from J, the junction contained 7 bases not matched to a gene. The CDR3 has 16 amino acids. This CDR3 is CASSLPWGGFYNEQFF. In DNA, the CDR3 is TGTGCCAGCAGCTTACCCTGGGGAGGGTTCTACAATGAGCAGTTCTTC.